The T cell receptor beta chain under discussion was sequenced for a study of sequential checkpoint blockade in melanoma. Study information: Matched biopsies came pretreatment and at week 13 for 20 to 25 patients.

The table came from immunoSEQ multiplex PCR; TCRdb's copy has only in-frame clones and leaves some out. The sample yields 7,000 or so clones, 20% seen once. Treatment described: randomized to nivolumab then ipilimumab (arm A) or the reverse (arm B). This CDR3 spans 17 amino acids. The V end lost 0 bases, the J end lost 0 bases, and 12 bases lay between the germline ends. Germline lookup yields CDR1 LNHDA and CDR2 SQIVND (reference sequence). The sequencing here drew on tumor tissue (inferred from file names), taken from a patient given nivolumab and ipilimumab in sequence. The chain recombines TRBV19 with TRBJ2-1; possible D gene TRBD2, 6 bases. The receptor was isolated from a human donor with melanoma. The CDR3 nucleotides are TGTGCCAGTAGTATAGATCCCCGGGGACTCTCCTACAATGAGCAGTTCTTC. It yields the protein CASSIDPRGLSYNEQFF.